This T cell receptor beta chain was captured by sequencing in a study of cytomegalovirus exposure and HLA in healthy donors. This PCR relied on a set of 60 Vbeta primers and 13 Jbeta primers. Using immunoSEQ multiplex PCR, the repertoire was profiled, and TCRdb retains in-frame clones only, with some absent. The table records roughly 120,000 clones, roughly 80% of them present only once. V dropped 2 bases and J dropped 8; count of bases not matched to a gene: 5. The CDR3 runs to 14 residues. Per germline, CDR1 KGHSH and CDR2 LQKENI. This clonotype was obtained from a middle-aged woman in good health and CMV-seronegative. The chain combines TRBV18 with TRBJ1-4; 7 nucleotides align to TRBD1. The sequenced sample consisted of PBMCs. The DNA for the CDR3 is TGTGCCAGCTCACCAAAGGGGGCTGGCGAAAAACTGTTTTTT. It codes for CASSPKGAGEKLFF.